A single sample gave rise to the 20 T cell receptor beta chains below, sequenced in a study of blood T cell repertoires in COVID-19 (TCRdb year 2020). Library preparation was by the immunoSEQ multiplex PCR assay. This is the immuneACCESS table as TCRdb keeps it, with only in-frame sequences that have V and J called. A part of the clones is gone; compared with another copy, unresolved V genes explain less than half, and the rest is unexplained. This sample comprises some 37,000 clones, roughly 90% of them detected only once. The ten largest clones take up around 10% of the sample. Sequencing used peripheral blood. The source is a man aged 70 or older with acute or convalescent COVID-19.

This sequence joins TRBV3-1 (or the pseudogene TRBV3-2) and TRBJ1-6; TRBD1 is a possible D gene (6 bases). The germline V gene encodes CDR1 LGHDT and CDR2 YNNKEL (reference sequence). V lost 0 bases and J 9 bases, leaving 15 bases between the germline ends. The CDR3 has 16 amino acids. The CDR3: CASSQDPPGVSSPLHF. CDR3 sequence (DNA): TGTGCCAGCAGCCAAGATCCGCCAGGGGTATCTTCACCCCTCCACTTT.

The chain links TRBV6-5 to TRBJ2-3; TRBD2 matches 7 bases. The length of the CDR3 is 12 residues. V was pared by 8 bases and J by 5 bases, with 4 bases of the junction left unmatched. Looked up from germline, CDR1 is MNHEY and CDR2 is SVGAGI. Here the CDR3 DNA reads TGTGCCAGCTCAGAGCGGGAAGATACGCAGTATTTT. It yields the protein CASSEREDTQYF.

This clone was seen only a few times. This chain uses TRBV10-3 with TRBJ2-7; D is possibly TRBD1 (6 bases). Germline-derived CDR1 and CDR2 are ENHRY and SYGVKD. The CDR3 contains 18 residues. Between the trimmed V and J ends, which lost 4 bases and 5 bases, there was a span of 27 bases. CDR3 region: CAISAGAGLAGGGHEQYF. CDR3 DNA sequence: TGTGCCATCAGTGCCGGGGCGGGTTTAGCTGGGGGCGGACACGAGCAGTACTTC.

This sequence joins TRBV21-1 and TRBJ2-7; the tabulated D call, TRBD2, remains unverified against the DNA. TRBV21-1 is a known pseudogene. The CDR3 runs 15 residues. CDR3 bases: TGTGCCAGCAGCAAATCTGACGGGAGTCGGTACGAGCAGTACTTC. Its protein is CASSKSDGSRYEQYF.

The CDR3 nucleotides read TGTGCCAGCAGCCATTCTGGACAGGGGAACACTGAAGCTTTCTTT. It codes for CASSHSGQGNTEAFF. J is TRBJ1-1 and V is TRBV3-1 (or the pseudogene TRBV3-2), with 8 bases lining up with TRBD1. The trim removed 3 bases at V and 1 base at J, leaving 4 bases unmatched. Germline V CDR1 and CDR2: LGHDT, YNNKEL (reference sequence). This CDR3 has 15 residues.

This chain links TRBV2 with TRBJ2-1; D is undetermined. Trimming left V 0 bases short and J 10 bases short, with 10 bases between. Germline V lookup: CDR1 SNHLY, CDR2 FYNNEI. CDR3 length equals 13 residues. The CDR3 reads CASSEAASIEQFF. CDR3 DNA: TGTGCCAGCAGTGAAGCGGCCTCAATCGAGCAGTTCTTC.

V is TRBV9 and J is TRBJ2-3; 7 bases map to TRBD2. This CDR3 has 14 amino acids. J was trimmed by 4 bases and V by 2 bases; bases with no gene match: 4. CDR1 and CDR2 from the germline V gene are SGDLS and YYNGEE. This CDR3 is CASSVSGKADTQYF. CDR3 coding DNA: TGTGCCAGCAGCGTGAGCGGGAAAGCAGATACGCAGTATTTT. The full variable domain, in which reference TRBV9 and TRBJ2-3 provide the parts outside the CDR3, is DSGVTQTPKHLITATGQRVTLRCSPRSGDLSVYWYQQSLDQGLQFLIQYYNGEERAKGNILERFSAQQFPDLHSELNLSSLELGDSALYFCASSVSGKADTQYFGPGTRLTVL.

V usage is TRBV2 and J usage is TRBJ2-1, with D maybe TRBD2 (6 bases). V was trimmed by 7 bases and J by 6 bases, leaving 13 bases between them. CDR1 is SNHLY, CDR2 FYNNEI, per germline. The length of the CDR3 is 13 residues. CDR3 coding DNA: TGTGCCAGCACCCAGGGAGGAGGCAATGAGCAGTTCTTC. Translation gives CASTQGGGNEQFF.

CDR3 sequence (DNA): TGTGCCAGCTCACAAGTCAAAGGGGCAACTGGAAACACCATATATTTT. Translating it yields CASSQVKGATGNTIYF. The chain couples TRBV18 to TRBJ1-3; the D gene is possibly TRBD1 (5 bases). Germline CDR1 KGHSH, CDR2 LQKENI. This CDR3 is 16 amino acids long. V lost 4 bases, J lost 2 bases, and 15 bases lay in between.

This chain links TRBV6-1 with TRBJ2-2; TRBD2 is a possible D gene (7 bases). CDR3 length equals 16 residues. V was clipped by 2 bases and J by 4 bases, with 14 bases between them. CDR1 MNHNS and CDR2 SASEGT come from the germline V gene. The CDR3 DNA is TGTGCCAGCAGTGAAAGTTTAGGGGGGGGCACCGGGGAGCTGTTTTTT. Its translation: CASSESLGGGTGELFF.

This chain joins TRBV19 and TRBJ2-7, with a weak D call TRBD2 (5 bases). V was shortened by 3 bases and J by 6 bases, with 6 bases between the two germline ends. The germline CDR1 and CDR2 sequences are LNHDA and SQIVND (reference sequence). This CDR3 comprises 11 residues. The CDR3 sequence is CASSIGVEQYF. CDR3 bases: TGTGCCAGTAGTATCGGGGTCGAGCAGTACTTC.

The chain is built from TRBV4-3 and TRBJ1-4; unclear D gene. CDR1 is LGHNA and CDR2 is YSLEER in the germline V gene. The CDR3 extends over 18 amino acids. V lost 3 bases and J lost 0, with 17 bases in between. In nucleotides, the CDR3 is TGCGCCAGCAGCCAGGCCCAGTCTGGGCTTGCAACTAATGAAAAACTGTTTTTT. It specifies CASSQAQSGLATNEKLFF.

This chain links TRBV10-3 with TRBJ1-1; the D is unclear. The CDR3 covers 13 residues. Germline-derived CDR1 and CDR2 are ENHRY and SYGVKD. V lost 7 bases and J 6 bases, leaving 15 bases between the germline ends. CDR3 sequence (DNA): TGTGCCATCACAATCCACGAAGAGGCTGAAGCTTTCTTT. Protein: CAITIHEEAEAFF.

The table lists this clone with a count of one. V gene TRBV7-9 combines with J gene TRBJ2-7; D unresolved. Trimming cost V 2 bases and J 2 bases, with 7 bases left between them. From germline, CDR1 is SEHNR and CDR2 FQNEAQ (reference sequence). This CDR3 has 13 residues. CDR3 loop: CASSLLDAYEQYF. In DNA form, the CDR3 reads TGTGCCAGCAGCTTACTAGACGCCTACGAGCAGTACTTC.

The CDR3 DNA follows: TGCGCCAGCAGCCGGTCCGGGACAGGGGACTACGAGCAGTACTTC. Translating gives CASSRSGTGDYEQYF. This chain uses TRBV4-1 with TRBJ2-7; 10 positions match TRBD1. Germline V gives CDR1 MGHRA, CDR2 YSYEKL. This CDR3 region has 15 residues. V lost 4 bases to trimming and J lost 3 bases; unmatched junction nucleotides: 6.

The chain combines TRBV6-1 with TRBJ1-1, with a weak D call TRBD1 (5 bases). This CDR3 has 15 amino acids. The germline V gene encodes CDR1 MNHNS and CDR2 SASEGT. V shed 3 bases and J shed 3 bases, with 14 bases lying between them. CDR3 coding DNA: TGTGCCAGCAGTGATCCGGGGGGGAGGCACACTGAAGCTTTCTTT. Translated, it gives CASSDPGGRHTEAFF.

As DNA, the CDR3 is TGTGCCAGCAGTACCCTAGGACAGGAGACCTACGAGCAGTACTTC. Protein: CASSTLGQETYEQYF. The chain links TRBV27 to TRBJ2-7; TRBD1 matches 7 bases. The CDR3 sequence is 15 residues long. J lost 2 bases, V lost 5 bases, and 9 bases had no gene match. CDR1 and CDR2 from the germline V gene are MNHEY and SMNVEV (reference sequence).

This clone was recorded only once. This chain links TRBV5-1 with TRBJ1-1; D is unresolved. V gave up 4 bases and J gave up 5 bases, with 15 bases separating them. This CDR3 has 14 residues. In germline, CDR1 is SGHRS, CDR2 YFSETQ. CDR3 DNA sequence: TGCGCCAGCAGCGCGGCGGGGTCGGGTACTGAAGCTTTCTTT. Amino acids: CASSAAGSGTEAFF. Complete variable domain (other parts from reference TRBV5-1 and TRBJ1-1): KAGVTQTPRYLIKTRGQQVTLSCSPISGHRSVSWYQQTPGQGLQFLFEYFSETQRNKGNFPGRFSGRQFSNSRSEMNVSTLELGDSALYLCASSAAGSGTEAFFGQGTRLTVV.

V and J are TRBV19 and TRBJ2-1, with 10 bases lining up with TRBD2. The CDR3 is 15 residues long. The V and J ends lost 8 bases and 6 bases, in that order; junction bases with no gene match: 10. Germline V gives CDR1 LNHDA, CDR2 SQIVND (reference sequence). The CDR3 region is CASLPLSGRANEQFF. The CDR3 DNA sequence: TGTGCCAGTCTCCCTCTAAGCGGGAGGGCCAATGAGCAGTTCTTC. The full variable domain, rest sourced from reference TRBV19 and TRBJ2-1, is DGGITQSPKYLFRKEGQNVTLSCEQNLNHDAMYWYRQDPGQGLRLIYYSQIVNDFQKGDIAEGYSVSREKKESFPLTVTSAQKNPTAFYLCASLPLSGRANEQFFGPGTRLTVL.

The V gene is TRBV19, the J gene TRBJ1-1; a weak D match, TRBD1 (6 bases). V shed 0 bases and J shed 2 bases, with 16 bases lying between them. The germline V gene has CDR1 LNHDA and CDR2 SQIVND (reference sequence). The CDR3 runs to 17 residues. CDR3 DNA: TGTGCCAGTAGTATAGATTACTGGGGGCCTGGAAACACTGAAGCTTTCTTT. Protein: CASSIDYWGPGNTEAFF.